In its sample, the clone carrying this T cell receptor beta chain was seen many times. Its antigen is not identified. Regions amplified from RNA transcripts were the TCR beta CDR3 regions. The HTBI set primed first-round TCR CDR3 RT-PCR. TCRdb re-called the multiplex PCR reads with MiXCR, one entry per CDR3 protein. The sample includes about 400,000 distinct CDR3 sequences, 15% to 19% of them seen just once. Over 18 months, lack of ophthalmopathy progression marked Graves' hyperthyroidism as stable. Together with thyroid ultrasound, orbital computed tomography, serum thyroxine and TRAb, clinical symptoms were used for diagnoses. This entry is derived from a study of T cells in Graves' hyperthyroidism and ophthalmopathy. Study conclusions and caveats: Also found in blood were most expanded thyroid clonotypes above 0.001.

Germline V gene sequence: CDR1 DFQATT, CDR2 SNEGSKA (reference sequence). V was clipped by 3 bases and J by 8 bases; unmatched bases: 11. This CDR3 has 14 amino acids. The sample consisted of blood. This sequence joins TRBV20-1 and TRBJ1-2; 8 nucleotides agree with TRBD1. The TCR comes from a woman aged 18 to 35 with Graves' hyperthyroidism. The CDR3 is CSARDRQGLRGYTF. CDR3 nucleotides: TGCAGTGCTAGGGACCGACAGGGGTTGAGGGGCTACACCTTC.